What follows are 19 T cell receptor beta chains derived from one specimen sequenced in a study of beta chain features in type 1 diabetes. These receptors have no known antigen. Whole-study findings and limits: People with Type 1 diabetes carried modestly yet significantly shorter TCRB CDR3s in all four CD4+ subsets.

Sequencing targeted expressed TCRB transcripts, as all isolated RNA had been reverse transcribed. Produced via immunoSEQ multiplex PCR; TCRdb's table is partial and in-frame only. The sample holds about 160,000 clones, 7% to 9.5% seen once. The sequencing input was central memory CD4+ T cells from blood. These TCRs come from a woman aged 30 to 39 with type 1 diabetes.

The chain links TRBV28 to TRBJ1-1, with a possible D match to TRBD1 (5 bases). This CDR3 is 14 amino acids long. Trimming took off 4 bases at V and 2 bases at J, with 11 bases between the two ends. Germline CDR1 MDHEN, CDR2 SYDVKM. The CDR3 region has the DNA TGTGCCAGCAGTTCGGGGGACCGTAACACTGAAGCTTTCTTT. This codes for CASSSGDRNTEAFF.

On this clone itself: The sample carries other DNA sequences with the same CDR3. The V gene is TRBV11-2, the J gene TRBJ1-5; TRBD1 matches 7 bases. Germline CDR1 and CDR2: SGHAT and FQNNGV. The CDR3 is 12 residues long. V lost 5 bases to trimming and J lost 7 bases; unmatched junction nucleotides: 2. The CDR3 here is CASSLRGQPQHF. The CDR3 DNA sequence: TGTGCCAGCAGCCTCAGGGGGCAGCCCCAGCATTTT. The full variable domain, in which reference TRBV11-2 and TRBJ1-5 provide the parts outside the CDR3, is EAGVAQSPRYKIIEKRQSVAFWCNPISGHATLYWYQQILGQGPKLLIQFQNNGVVDDSQLPKDRFSAERLKGVDSTLKIQPAKLEDSAVYLCASSLRGQPQHFGDGTRLSIL.

Details on this clone: The same CDR3 is also encoded by other DNA sequences in this sample. V usage is TRBV11-2 and J usage is TRBJ2-1; weak D call: TRBD2 (5 bases). Germline V gene sequence: CDR1 SGHAT, CDR2 FQNNGV. The CDR3 sequence is 14 residues long. V dropped 3 bases and J dropped 5 bases, with 11 bases sitting between them. Here the CDR3 reads CASSLVGAHNEQFF. The CDR3 coding sequence is TGTGCCAGCAGCTTGGTGGGAGCCCACAATGAGCAGTTCTTC.

This clone appeared a few times. This sequence joins TRBV9 and TRBJ2-2; TRBD2 might be the D (6 bases). The CDR3 contains 16 residues. Germline V CDR1 and CDR2: SGDLS, YYNGEE. Trimming took off 0 bases at V and 0 bases at J, with 9 bases between the two ends. The CDR3 spells CASSVDIAANTGELFF. The DNA for the CDR3 is TGTGCCAGCAGCGTAGACATAGCGGCGAACACCGGGGAGCTGTTTTTT.

This clone occurred a few times. The V and J genes are TRBV10-3 and TRBJ2-5; 9 bases match TRBD1. Trimming took 1 base from V and 5 from J; bases not matched to a gene: 8. Germline CDR1 ENHRY, CDR2 SYGVKD. This CDR3 region has 16 residues. The CDR3 region is CAISEFGTGYPETQYF. The CDR3 region has the DNA TGTGCCATCAGTGAGTTTGGGACAGGGTATCCGGAGACCCAGTACTTC.

The rearrangement joins TRBV7-2 to TRBJ2-7; 14 bases match TRBD2. CDR1 and CDR2 from the germline V gene are SGHTA and FQGNSA. V lost 5 bases to trimming and J lost 9 bases; unmatched junction nucleotides: 15. The CDR3 runs to 17 residues. CDR3 in amino acids: CASSQIAGTSGSLRQYF. CDR3 DNA: TGTGCCAGCAGCCAAATTGCCGGGACTAGCGGGAGTTTGAGGCAGTACTTC. The full variable domain, with the rest looked up from reference TRBV7-2 and TRBJ2-7, is GAGVSQSPSNKVTEKGKDVELRCDPISGHTALYWYRQSLGQGLEFLIYFQGNSAPDKSGLPSDRFSAERTGGSVSTLTIQRTQQEDSAVYLCASSQIAGTSGSLRQYFGPGTRLTVT.

This chain joins TRBV21-1 and TRBJ2-7; TRBD1 reflects the table's D call only, with no check against the DNA. TRBV21-1 is labeled a pseudogene. This CDR3 has 11 amino acids. CDR3 in DNA: TGTGCCAGCAGCAACACCTACGAGCAGTACTTC. It is translated as CASSNTYEQYF.

This clone was picked up a small number of times. The chain joins TRBV7-9 to TRBJ2-1; no clear D gene. The CDR3 is 14 amino acids. Trimming shortened V by 5 bases and J by 8 bases, and 16 bases separated the two germline ends. The V gene's germline CDR1 is SEHNR and CDR2 FQNEAQ (reference sequence). CDR3 sequence: CASSPLAVIHEQFF. CDR3 DNA: TGTGCCAGCAGCCCCTTGGCAGTAATTCATGAGCAGTTCTTC.

This clone has only a few counts. Other DNA sequences of this sample code for an identical CDR3. The V and J genes are TRBV28 and TRBJ2-7, with D uncertain. V lost 4 bases to trimming and J lost 3 bases, with 7 bases between them. CDR1 and CDR2 from the germline V gene are MDHEN and SYDVKM. This CDR3 is built from 12 residues. CDR3 bases: TGTGCCAGCAGTTCTTACAGCTACGAGCAGTACTTC. Amino acid sequence: CASSSYSYEQYF. Complete variable domain (other parts from reference TRBV28 and TRBJ2-7): DVKVTQSSRYLVKRTGEKVFLECVQDMDHENMFWYRQDPGLGLRLIYFSYDVKMKEKGDIPEGYSVSREKKERFSLILESASTNQTSMYLCASSSYSYEQYFGPGTRLTVT.

This clone was seen a handful of times. This chain links TRBV19 with TRBJ1-1; 7 bases line up with TRBD1. The junction had 6 bases not matched to a gene; V was cut back by 7 bases and J by 1 base. This CDR3 contains 14 residues. The germline gives CDR1 LNHDA, CDR2 SQIVND (reference sequence). The DNA for the CDR3 is TGTGCCAGTACCAAGACAGGGCGGAACACTGAAGCTTTCTTT. It translates to CASTKTGRNTEAFF.

This clone turned up a few times. The chain employs TRBV2 and TRBJ2-3; the D gene is possibly TRBD1 (6 bases). Trimming shortened V by 7 bases and J by 0 bases, and 11 bases separated the two germline ends. CDR3 size: 14 residues. Looked up from germline, CDR1 is SNHLY and CDR2 is FYNNEI. The CDR3: CASTGQTSTDTQYF. CDR3 coding DNA: TGTGCCAGCACCGGACAGACTAGCACAGATACGCAGTATTTT. Full variable domain (missing parts from reference TRBV2 and TRBJ2-3): EPEVTQTPSHQVTQMGQEVILRCVPISNHLYFYWYRQILGQKVEFLVSFYNNEISEKSEIFDDQFSVERPDGSNFTLKIRSTKLEDSAMYFCASTGQTSTDTQYFGPGTRLTVL.

This clone was counted a few times. The CDR3 DNA sequence: TGTGCCAGTAGGGGACAGGTGGACCAGCCCCAGCATTTT. The encoded protein is CASRGQVDQPQHF. This chain links TRBV19 with TRBJ1-5; TRBD1 matches 8 bases. In germline, CDR1 is LNHDA, CDR2 SQIVND (reference sequence). The CDR3 has 13 residues. Trimming cost V 6 bases and J 7 bases; bases outside gene matches: 5.

This clone occurred a few times. CDR3 in DNA: TGTGCCAGCAGCTCCAACAGGGGAAATGAGCAGTTCTTC. It yields the protein CASSSNRGNEQFF. The rearrangement joins TRBV2 to TRBJ2-1, with 7 positions matching TRBD1. This CDR3 spans 13 amino acids. V shed 6 bases, J shed 7 bases, and the junction held 6 bases outside the gene matches. Germline V lookup: CDR1 SNHLY, CDR2 FYNNEI.

In its sample, this clone was seen a few times. The CDR3 coding sequence is TGTGCCAGCAGCCCAGCCAGCGGGATAGGAGATACGCAGTATTTT. This sequence encodes CASSPASGIGDTQYF. The chain links TRBV9 to TRBJ2-3, with TRBD2 identical over 7 bases. Germline V gives CDR1 SGDLS, CDR2 YYNGEE. V trimming: 4 bases; J trimming: 5 bases; junction bases outside the gene matches: 10. CDR3 length equals 15 residues. The complete variable domain, with remaining parts taken from reference TRBV9 and TRBJ2-3, reads DSGVTQTPKHLITATGQRVTLRCSPRSGDLSVYWYQQSLDQGLQFLIQYYNGEERAKGNILERFSAQQFPDLHSELNLSSLELGDSALYFCASSPASGIGDTQYFGPGTRLTVL.

The genes are TRBV7-6 and TRBJ2-1; 15 bases agree with TRBD2. Germline loops: CDR1 SGHVS, CDR2 FNYEAQ. This CDR3 has 16 residues. V lost 2 bases, J lost 6 bases, and 2 bases stayed unmatched. The DNA of the CDR3 is TGTGCCAGCAGCTTAAGGGGACTAGCGGGAGGCAATGAGCAGTTCTTC. It yields the protein CASSLRGLAGGNEQFF.

The chain uses TRBV6-5 and TRBJ2-1, with 13 bases matching TRBD2. Germline CDR1 is MNHEY and CDR2 is SVGAGI. The V segment lost 2 bases and the J segment 12 bases; nucleotides outside the gene matches: 7. This CDR3 has 15 amino acids. The CDR3 DNA reads as TGTGCCAGCAGTTACCGAAGACTAGCGGGAGGTGGGCAGTTCTTC. Translating it yields CASSYRRLAGGGQFF.

The rearrangement joins TRBV13 to TRBJ2-1; D may be TRBD2 (6 bases). Germline V CDR1 and CDR2: PRHDT, FYEKMQ (reference sequence). The germline V and J ends were trimmed by 2 bases and 9 bases, with 11 bases remaining between them. This CDR3 region has 13 residues. The CDR3 sequence: CASSLSRGPEQFF. The CDR3 nucleotides read TGTGCCAGCAGCTTATCGCGGGGACCTGAGCAGTTCTTC.

The chain recombines TRBV6-5 with TRBJ1-3; D gene ambiguous. The CDR3 spans 13 residues. The V gene lost 6 bases and the J gene lost 8 bases, with 14 bases spanning the gap. Germline V lookup: CDR1 MNHEY, CDR2 SVGAGI. Here the CDR3 DNA reads TGTGCCAGCAGCCGGCCCAGGTTGGACACCATATATTTT. This sequence encodes CASSRPRLDTIYF.

This clone was recorded a few times. The chain recombines TRBV29-1 with TRBJ2-3; the match to TRBD2 covers 14 bases. Per germline, CDR1 SQVTM and CDR2 ANQGSEA. Trimming took 7 bases from V and 0 from J; bases not matched to a gene: 9. This CDR3 comprises 17 residues. CDR3 in amino acids: CSGTGTSGSLSTDTQYF. CDR3 coding DNA: TGCAGCGGAACCGGGACTAGCGGGAGTCTTAGCACAGATACGCAGTATTTT.